Reported below is one T cell receptor (beta chain). Its antigen remains unknown. A 5'RACE reaction primed in the constant segment made cDNA libraries of TCR alpha and TCR beta, and these carried sample barcodes and UMIs. Each CDR3 protein gets one entry after TCRdb re-called the 5' RACE reads with MiXCR. The sample has 350,000 to 500,000 distinct CDR3 sequences; roughly 18% are singletons. The CDR3 extends over 15 amino acids. J was trimmed by 1 base and V by 6 bases; bases with no gene match: 8. The entry originates in a study of T-cell memory formation after mild COVID-19. Study results and caveats: Pre-infection memory carried some responding clones, suggesting that cross-reactive memory joined. Largely, contracting CD4+ clones fell within CM and EM, and contracting CD8+ clones within EMRA.

The chain uses TRBV12-3 or TRBV12-4 and TRBJ1-1; 7 nucleotides line up with TRBD1. The origin of this receptor is a man between 18 and 29 years old who had mild COVID-19 (a few samples of this study predate the infection). Cell type and time point are not known. Material: PBMCs or a T cell subset sorted from them (not recorded which). DNA of the CDR3: TGTGCCAGCAGCCCGTTGGGGACAGCGAACACTGAAGCTTTCTTT. This codes for CASSPLGTANTEAFF.